This entry describes one TCR beta chain. Its target is not known. PCR amplification relied on 60 Vbeta primers (plus 13 Jbeta primers). TCRdb keeps only in-frame clones here, not all; method: immunoSEQ multiplex PCR. There are fewer than 200,000 clones in the sample; approximately 79% occur only once, and less than 2.5% lies in the top ten. The data derive from a study of cytomegalovirus exposure and HLA in healthy donors. Regarding the study as a whole: A later analysis linked a missense variant in DCLRE1C to the trimming of TCR beta V and J genes.

What was sequenced was PBMCs. This TCR was recovered from a male donor in good health and CMV-seronegative.

The CDR3 DNA reads as TGTGCCAGCAGTCCTAGGGGTAAGAACACTGAAGCTTTCTTT. This codes for CASSPRGKNTEAFF. V and J are TRBV6-5 and TRBJ1-1, with D possibly matching TRBD1 (5 bases). Germline V gene lookup returns CDR1 MNHEY and CDR2 SVGAGI. The CDR3 spans 14 residues. V shed 5 bases and J shed 1 base, with 11 bases lying between them.